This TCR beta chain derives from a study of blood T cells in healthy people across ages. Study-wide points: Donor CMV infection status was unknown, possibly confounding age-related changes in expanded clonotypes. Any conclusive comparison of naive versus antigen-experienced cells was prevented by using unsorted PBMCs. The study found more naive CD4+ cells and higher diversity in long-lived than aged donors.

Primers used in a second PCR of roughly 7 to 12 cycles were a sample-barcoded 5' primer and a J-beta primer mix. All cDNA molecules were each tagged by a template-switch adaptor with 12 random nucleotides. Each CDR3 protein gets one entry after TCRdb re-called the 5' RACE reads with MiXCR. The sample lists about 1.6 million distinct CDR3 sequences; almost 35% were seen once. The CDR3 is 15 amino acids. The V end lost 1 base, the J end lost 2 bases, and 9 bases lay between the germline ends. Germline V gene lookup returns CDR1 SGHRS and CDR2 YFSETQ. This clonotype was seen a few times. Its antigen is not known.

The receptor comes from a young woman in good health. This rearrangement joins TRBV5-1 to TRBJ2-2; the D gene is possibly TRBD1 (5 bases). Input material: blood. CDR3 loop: CASSLLQVNTGELFF. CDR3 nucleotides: TGCGCCAGCAGCTTGTTACAGGTTAACACCGGGGAGCTGTTTTTT.